This T cell receptor (beta chain) derives from a study of blood T cell repertoires in COVID-19. Sequencing was performed with immunoSEQ multiplex PCR; in TCRdb, only in-frame clones are kept and a portion is missing. This sample has tens of thousands of clones, with around 88% found just once. V gave up 5 bases and J gave up 1 base, with 7 bases separating them. The CDR3 consists of 14 residues. Germline V gene sequence: CDR1 SGHDT, CDR2 YYEEEE. The sample taken for sequencing was peripheral blood. The chain recombines TRBV5-6 with TRBJ2-6, with D unresolved. This TCR came from an older woman with COVID-19, enrolled during active disease. The CDR3 reads CASSSKSGANVLTF. CDR3 coding DNA: TGTGCCAGCAGTTCTAAATCTGGGGCCAACGTCCTGACTTTC.